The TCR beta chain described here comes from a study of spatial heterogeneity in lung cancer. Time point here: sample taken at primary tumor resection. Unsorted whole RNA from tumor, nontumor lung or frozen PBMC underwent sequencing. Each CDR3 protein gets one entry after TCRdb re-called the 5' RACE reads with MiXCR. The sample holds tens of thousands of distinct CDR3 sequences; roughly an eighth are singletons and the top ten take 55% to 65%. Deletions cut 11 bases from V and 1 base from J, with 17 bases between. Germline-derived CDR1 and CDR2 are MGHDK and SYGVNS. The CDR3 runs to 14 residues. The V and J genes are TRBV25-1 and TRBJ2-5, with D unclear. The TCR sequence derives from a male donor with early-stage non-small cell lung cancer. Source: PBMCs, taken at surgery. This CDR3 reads CACSLSGTQETQYF. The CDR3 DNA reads TGTGCCTGCTCTCTATCCGGTACCCAAGAGACCCAGTACTTC.